Presented here are 11 T cell receptor beta chains from one specimen sequenced in a study of CD8 T cells in Susac syndrome. Random hexamers were used to reverse transcribe an amount of roughly 0.5 to 1 ug RNA. TCRdb re-called the immunoSEQ multiplex PCR reads with MiXCR, one entry per CDR3 protein. The data hold approximately 270,000 distinct CDR3 sequences, with approximately 92% observed a single time. Sample: CD4+ T cells from PBMCs. These receptors came from a human donor with multiple sclerosis.

The gene calls are TRBV27 and TRBJ2-1; D is ambiguous. This CDR3 comprises 14 residues. Germline CDR1 reads MNHEY; CDR2 reads SMNVEV (reference sequence). The ends were cut back, 7 bases at V and 1 base at J, with 11 bases in the middle. CDR3 protein: CASKRYVSYNEQFF. CDR3 DNA: TGTGCCAGCAAGAGATATGTTTCCTACAATGAGCAGTTCTTC.

This chain connects TRBV4-2 to TRBJ2-2, with 8 bases lining up with TRBD2. The length of the CDR3 is 16 residues. The germline V gene encodes CDR1 LGHNA and CDR2 YNFKEQ. The ends lost 0 bases at V and 5 bases at J; junction bases unmatched: 5. CDR3 in DNA: TGTGCCAGCAGCCAAGATCGCGGGGGGAGAACCGGGGAGCTGTTTTTT. Translation gives CASSQDRGGRTGELFF.

In its sample, this clonotype was seen once. The chain employs TRBV6-5 and TRBJ1-2; tentative D call: TRBD1 (5 bases). The CDR3 length is 13 residues. The V end was cut by 7 bases, the J end by 9 bases, with 18 bases between. Germline loops: CDR1 MNHEY, CDR2 SVGAGI. The CDR3 here is CASTPGALGSYTF. The CDR3, as DNA: TGTGCCAGCACCCCCGGGGCGTTGGGAAGCTACACCTTC.

The rearrangement links TRBV7-9 to TRBJ2-3, with TRBD2 matching over 14 bases. The J segment lost 3 bases and the V segment lost 5 bases, leaving 4 bases of the junction unmatched. From germline, CDR1 is SEHNR and CDR2 FQNEAQ (reference sequence). The length of the CDR3 is 16 residues. The CDR3 loop is CASSAGTSGRTDTQYF. The CDR3 DNA reads TGTGCCAGCAGCGCCGGGACTAGCGGGAGAACAGATACGCAGTATTTT.

V usage is TRBV20-1 and J usage is TRBJ2-7, with 13 nucleotides matching TRBD2. The germline CDR1 and CDR2 sequences are DFQATT and SNEGSKA (reference sequence). With 6 bases clipped from V and 4 bases from J, the junction kept 3 bases outside the gene matches. The CDR3 consists of 13 residues. The CDR3 sequence is CSAGTSGAYEQYF. The CDR3 DNA is TGCAGTGCCGGGACTAGCGGGGCGTACGAGCAGTACTTC.

The J gene is TRBJ2-3, the V gene TRBV7-3, with D perhaps TRBD1 or TRBD2 (6 bases each). The CDR3 spans 14 residues. Germline CDR1 and CDR2: SGHTA and FQGTGA. The germline V and J ends were trimmed by 5 bases and 6 bases, with 15 bases remaining between them. CDR3 in amino acids: CASSAGLGGDTQYF. For the CDR3, the DNA is TGTGCCAGCAGCGCCGGGCTGGGGGGCGATACGCAGTATTTT.

The CDR3 is CASRGTGRQSYGYTF. CDR3 DNA sequence: TGTGCCAGCAGGGGGACGGGCCGCCAAAGCTATGGCTACACCTTC. The rearrangement uses TRBV6-1 and TRBJ1-2, with D maybe TRBD1 (5 bases). The germline gives CDR1 MNHNS, CDR2 SASEGT. The V end lost 6 bases, the J end lost 4 bases, and 18 bases lay between the germline ends. CDR3 length: 15 residues.

The rearrangement links TRBV18 to TRBJ1-2; 7 bases match TRBD1. The V and J ends lost 3 bases and 7 bases, in that order; junction bases with no gene match: 14. Germline CDR1 reads KGHSH; CDR2 reads LQKENI. This CDR3 spans 16 amino acids. The CDR3 spells CASSPPPGGFQAGYTF. The CDR3 DNA reads TGTGCCAGCTCACCGCCCCCAGGGGGTTTCCAGGCTGGCTACACCTTC.

The chain couples TRBV3-1 to TRBJ2-7; D is tentatively TRBD1 or TRBD2 (5 bases each). Germline loops: CDR1 LGHDT, CDR2 YNNKEL (reference sequence). This CDR3 contains 15 residues. Deletions cut 1 base from V and 9 bases from J, with 19 bases between. CDR3 amino acids: CASSQGGALPDVQYF. DNA of the CDR3: TGTGCCAGCAGCCAAGGAGGGGCTCTACCCGATGTGCAGTACTTC.

This clonotype was found once. The CDR3: CASSHNKVRDSPLHF. The DNA of the CDR3 is TGCGCCAGCAGCCATAATAAAGTGAGGGACTCACCCCTCCACTTT. The chain carries TRBV4-1 and TRBJ1-6, with D possibly matching TRBD1 (5 bases). Trimming left V 3 bases short and J 10 bases short, with 16 bases between. The germline CDR1 and CDR2 sequences are MGHRA and YSYEKL. The CDR3 runs to 15 residues.

CDR3 amino acids: CASSPPIEMNTEAFF. The CDR3 DNA follows: TGTGCCAGCTCACCACCGATAGAGATGAACACTGAAGCTTTCTTT. The V call is TRBV18, the J call TRBJ1-1, with no clear D. The V gene lost 0 bases and the J gene lost 0 bases, with 8 bases spanning the gap. This CDR3 is 15 amino acids long. Germline V CDR1 and CDR2: KGHSH, LQKENI.